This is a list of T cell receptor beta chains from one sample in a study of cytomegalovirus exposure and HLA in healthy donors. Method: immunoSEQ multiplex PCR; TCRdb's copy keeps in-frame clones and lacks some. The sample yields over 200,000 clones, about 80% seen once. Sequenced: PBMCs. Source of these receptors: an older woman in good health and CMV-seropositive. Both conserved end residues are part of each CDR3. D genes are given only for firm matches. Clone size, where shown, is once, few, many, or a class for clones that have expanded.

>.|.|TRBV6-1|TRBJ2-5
TGTGCCAGCAGTGTCGGCAGGGGCGGTGAAGAGACCCAGTACTTC
CASSVGRGGEETQYF
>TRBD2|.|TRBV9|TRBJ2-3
TGTGCCAGCAGCGTAGCGGGGGGGGGTTTTCATACGCAGTATTTT
CASSVAGGGFHTQYF
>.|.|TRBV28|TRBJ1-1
TGTGCCAGCAGTGCCGCTTGGGGCACAGCTTTCTTT
CASSAAWGTAFF
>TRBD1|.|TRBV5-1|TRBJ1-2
TGCGCCAGCAGCCTTGGATGGGACAGCTTGTATGGCTACACCTTC
CASSLGWDSLYGYTF
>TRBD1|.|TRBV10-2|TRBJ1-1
TGCGCCAGCGGAAGACAGGGGGTTTTCGCTTTCTTT
CASGRQGVFAFF
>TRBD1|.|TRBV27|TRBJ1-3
TGTGCCAGCAGGCCTACAGGGGCGAGAGGAAACACCATATATTTT
CASRPTGARGNTIYF
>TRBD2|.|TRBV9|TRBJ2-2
TGTGCCAGCAGCGTAGTCTGGGGGGGATTTAACACCGGGGAGCTGTTTTTT
CASSVVWGGFNTGELFF
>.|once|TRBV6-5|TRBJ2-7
TGTGCCAGCACGAAAGTTGCAACGGGATACGAGCAGTACTTC
CASTKVATGYEQYF
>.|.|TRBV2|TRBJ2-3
TGTGCCAGTGAGGGATCCGCAGATACGCAGTATTTT
CASEGSADTQYF
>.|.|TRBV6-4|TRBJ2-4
TGTGCCAGCAGTGAACTAGCAGGAAACATTCAGTACTTC
CASSELAGNIQYF
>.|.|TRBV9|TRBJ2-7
TGTGCCAGCAGCCCGGGACTCACCGGGAGTGGCGAGCAGTACTTC
CASSPGLTGSGEQYF
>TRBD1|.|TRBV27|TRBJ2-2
TGTGCCAGCGGCCCCGGGACAGGGCGGACCGGGGAGCTGTTTTTT
CASGPGTGRTGELFF
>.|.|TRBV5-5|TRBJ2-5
TGTGCCAGCAGCTTGGGCCCGGGTGCGACCCAGTACTTC
CASSLGPGATQYF
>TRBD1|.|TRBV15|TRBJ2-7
TGTGCCACCCAACCCCGGGACAGAGGCTCCTACGAGCAGTACTTC
CATQPRDRGSYEQYF
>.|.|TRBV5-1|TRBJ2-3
TGCGCCAGCAGCTTGGGAGGGTTGGCAGATACGCAGTATTTT
CASSLGGLADTQYF
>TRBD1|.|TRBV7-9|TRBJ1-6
TGTGCCAGCAGCCCCTGGACAGGGTCCTATAATTCACCCCTCCACTTT
CASSPWTGSYNSPLHF
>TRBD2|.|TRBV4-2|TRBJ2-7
TGTGCCAGCAGCCAGGCTCCGGGACTAGAGGGGGAGGGCGAGCAGTACTTC
CASSQAPGLEGEGEQYF
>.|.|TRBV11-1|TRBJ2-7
TGTGCCAGCAGCTTAGATCCGAGCTACGAGCAGTACTTC
CASSLDPSYEQYF